This T cell receptor (beta chain) was retrieved from a study of blood T cell repertoires in COVID-19. In germline, CDR1 is SGHDT, CDR2 YYEEEE. The CDR3 sequence is 14 residues long. The V end lost 1 base, the J end lost 1 base, and 9 bases lay between the germline ends. This table comes from immunoSEQ multiplex PCR, and its TCRdb copy is limited to in-frame clones, with some not included. Found here are around 300,000 clones, around 90% of them singletons; the top ten hold 2.5% to 3.5%. The rearrangement joins TRBV5-6 to TRBJ2-7; D is unresolved. Sequencing input: PBMCs or T cells enriched from blood (not recorded which). The sequence was collected from a woman aged 50 to 60 who had recovered from COVID-19. For the CDR3, the DNA is TGTGCCAGCAGCTTGTGGCGGATTTCCTACGAGCAGTACTTC. Translating it yields CASSLWRISYEQYF.